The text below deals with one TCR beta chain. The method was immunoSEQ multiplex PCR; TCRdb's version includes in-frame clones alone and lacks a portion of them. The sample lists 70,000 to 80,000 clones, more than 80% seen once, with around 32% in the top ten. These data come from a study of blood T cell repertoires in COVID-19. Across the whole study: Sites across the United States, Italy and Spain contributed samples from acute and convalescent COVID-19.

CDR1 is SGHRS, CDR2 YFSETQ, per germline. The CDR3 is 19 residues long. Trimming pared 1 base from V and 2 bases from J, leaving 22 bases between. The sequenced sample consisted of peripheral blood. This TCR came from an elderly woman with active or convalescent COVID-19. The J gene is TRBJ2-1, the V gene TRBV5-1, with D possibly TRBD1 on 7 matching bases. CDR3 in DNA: TGCGCCAGCAGCTTGTTAAGGGCCCAGGGGGGACTTGCCTACAATGAGCAGTTCTTC. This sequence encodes CASSLLRAQGGLAYNEQFF.